These 19 T cell receptor beta chains share one sample of origin, sequenced in a study of T-cell reconstitution after alpha-beta-depleted transplantation in children (TCRdb year 2016). The treatment or condition label on this specimen signifies: allogeneic hematopoietic cell transplantation with graft depleted of TCRalphabeta T cells and CD19 B cells. The library was built by means of PCR. Sequenced using an Illumina HiSeq 2500. TCR library preparation used molecular barcoding, with unique molecular identifiers applied to normalize quantification of the TCRbeta repertoire. TCRdb passed the public sequencing reads through fastp at Q25 and MiXCR, retaining productive beta sequences. Each entry merges the rows of one CDR3 protein and shows their most common DNA and genes. This sample has around 78,000 distinct CDR3 sequences in its table, and 13% to 15% of those were observed once. 27% of the sample is taken by the ten largest.

This specimen consisted of PBMCs, mostly from graft donor cells, obtained 180 days after TCRalphabeta/CD19-depleted stem cell transplant. The receptor source for this set is a male patient aged 2 to 10 who had a stem cell transplant for acute lymphoblastic leukemia, so the T cells may come from the graft donor.

A few counts support this clonotype. The rearrangement uses TRBV28 and TRBJ2-7; no reliable D call. CDR1 is MDHEN, CDR2 SYDVKM, per germline. CDR3 length: 16 residues. Trimming removed 5 bases from V and 0 bases from J, with 17 bases in between. CDR3 nucleotides: TGTGCCAGCAGTCCCCCTGCAGGCTTAAGCTCCTACGAGCAGTACTTC. Its protein product is CASSPPAGLSSYEQYF.

This clonotype showed up many times. The chain joins TRBV10-3 to TRBJ2-3, with 12 bases that match TRBD1. CDR1 ENHRY and CDR2 SYGVKD come from the germline V gene. CDR3 size: 16 residues. V shed 6 bases, J shed 3 bases, and the junction held 7 bases outside the gene matches. DNA of the CDR3: TGTGCCATCAGCTACGTGGGACAGGGGGCAACAGATACGCAGTATTTT. Its translation: CAISYVGQGATDTQYF.

The chain links TRBV12-3 or TRBV12-4 to TRBJ1-6; 9 positions agree with TRBD1. Unmatched junction bases numbered 5, after V lost 7 bases and J lost 7 bases. The CDR3 is 14 amino acids. The CDR3 DNA reads TGTGCCAGCATTCCGGGACAGGGCAATTCACCCCTCCACTTT. Translating gives CASIPGQGNSPLHF.

This clonotype was seen only a few times. The V and J genes are TRBV6-5 and TRBJ2-3, with 12 bases identical to TRBD1. Germline V gene data show CDR1 as MNHEY and CDR2 as SVGAGI. The CDR3 sequence is 15 residues long. V trimming: 3 bases; J trimming: 4 bases; junction bases outside the gene matches: 2. The CDR3 coding sequence is TGTGCCAGCAGTTATGGGACAGGGGGCTCAGATACGCAGTATTTT. This sequence encodes CASSYGTGGSDTQYF.

This chain uses TRBV12-3 or TRBV12-4 with TRBJ1-3; D possibly corresponds to TRBD1 (5 bases). This CDR3 is built from 16 residues. The V and J ends lost 8 bases and 4 bases respectively, with 21 bases between them. The CDR3 DNA sequence: TGTGCCAGCCAAACCGGGACGTCATTCCGGGGAAACACCATATATTTT. This encodes CASQTGTSFRGNTIYF.

This clonotype has just a few counts. The genes are TRBV7-8 and TRBJ1-1, with D possibly being TRBD1 (6 bases). V was cut by 5 bases and J by 6 bases, with 19 bases left in between. Germline CDR1 reads SGHVS; CDR2 reads FQNEAQ. The CDR3 is 15 residues long. DNA of the CDR3: TGTGCCAGCAGCCCCGGGGGGCAGGGAAGGGCTGAAGCTTTCTTT. It yields the protein CASSPGGQGRAEAFF.

This clonotype was detected a few times. CDR3 amino acids: CASSLRGGRDGYTF. The CDR3 DNA reads TGTGCCAGCAGCTTAAGGGGGGGAAGGGATGGCTACACCTTC. V is TRBV7-9 and J is TRBJ1-2; D is possibly TRBD1 (6 bases). V was shortened by 2 bases and J by 6 bases, with 13 bases between the two germline ends. This CDR3 is 14 amino acids long. Germline values: CDR1 SEHNR, CDR2 FQNEAQ (reference sequence). The complete variable domain, with remaining parts taken from reference TRBV7-9 and TRBJ1-2, reads DTGVSQNPRHKITKRGQNVTFRCDPISEHNRLYWYRQTLGQGPEFLTYFQNEAQLEKSRLLSDRFSAERPKGSFSTLEIQRTEQGDSAMYLCASSLRGGRDGYTFGSGTRLTVV.

In nucleotides, the CDR3 is TGTGCCAGCAGTTCCCCCCTAGGGAGGGGCTCCTATAATTCACCCCTCCACTTT. Its protein is CASSSPLGRGSYNSPLHF. J is TRBJ1-6 and V is TRBV6-5, with D possibly matching TRBD1 (5 bases). The germline V and J ends were trimmed by 4 bases and 0 bases, with 16 bases remaining between them. The CDR3 contains 18 residues. Germline lookup yields CDR1 MNHEY and CDR2 SVGAGI.

The chain couples TRBV18 to TRBJ2-5, with 8 bases identical to TRBD1. Looked up from germline, CDR1 is KGHSH and CDR2 is LQKENI. The V gene end was trimmed by 11 bases and the J gene end by 2 bases; junction bases not matched to a gene: 4. This CDR3 comprises 12 residues. CDR3 residues: CAAGGQQETQYF. In DNA, the CDR3 is TGTGCCGCAGGGGGCCAGCAAGAGACCCAGTACTTC.

The gene calls are TRBV10-2 and TRBJ2-7, with 7 bases identical to TRBD1. Germline CDR1 is WSHSY and CDR2 is SAAADI. The CDR3 sequence is 14 residues long. Trimming cost V 6 bases and J 2 bases; bases outside gene matches: 7. The CDR3 is CASRVEQGTYEQYF. The CDR3 nucleotides are TGCGCCAGCAGAGTTGAACAGGGGACCTACGAGCAGTACTTC.

This clonotype was seen only a few times. This chain connects TRBV5-1 to TRBJ2-3, with D unclear. The germline V gene encodes CDR1 SGHRS and CDR2 YFSETQ. V lost 0 bases to trimming and J lost 0 bases, with 5 bases between them. The CDR3 is 14 amino acids. The CDR3 loop reads CASSLGHSTDTQYF. The CDR3 DNA follows: TGCGCCAGCAGCTTGGGACACAGCACAGATACGCAGTATTTT.

This clonotype was counted between two and nine times. This chain links TRBV5-1 with TRBJ2-1, with 7 bases matching TRBD2. After removal of 1 base from V and 2 bases from J, the junction contained 3 bases not matched to a gene. Germline V lookup: CDR1 SGHRS, CDR2 YFSETQ. The CDR3 is made up of 15 amino acids. The CDR3 nucleotides read TGCGCCAGCAGCTTGACTAGCGTCGCCTACAATGAGCAGTTCTTC. It yields the protein CASSLTSVAYNEQFF.

This clonotype was found a few times. This chain uses TRBV7-9 with TRBJ2-1; 8 positions match TRBD2. With 3 bases clipped from V and 0 bases from J, the junction kept 7 bases outside the gene matches. Germline V CDR1 and CDR2: SEHNR, FQNEAQ (reference sequence). This CDR3 is 17 amino acids long. CDR3 protein: CASSFPRLAGSYNEQFF. The CDR3 region has the DNA TGTGCCAGCAGCTTCCCCCGGCTAGCGGGCTCCTACAATGAGCAGTTCTTC.

This clonotype was recorded at least ten times. The V and J genes are TRBV20-1 and TRBJ1-2; D ambiguous. The germline V and J ends were trimmed by 5 bases and 2 bases, with 12 bases remaining between them. Looked up from germline, CDR1 is DFQATT and CDR2 is SNEGSKA (reference sequence). The CDR3 is 13 amino acids. CDR3 nucleotides: TGCAGTGCTTCCTCTTCCATCAACTATGGCTACACCTTC. Protein product: CSASSSINYGYTF.

This clonotype was seen a handful of times. The chain employs TRBV7-9 and TRBJ2-7; no clear D. The CDR3 extends over 13 amino acids. Germline CDR1 reads SEHNR; CDR2 reads FQNEAQ (reference sequence). V shed 3 bases and J shed 2 bases, with 8 bases lying between them. The CDR3 is CASSFQDPYEQYF. CDR3 bases: TGTGCCAGCAGCTTCCAGGACCCCTACGAGCAGTACTTC.

The chain uses TRBV5-1 and TRBJ2-5; D is unresolved. The V and J ends lost 1 base and 2 bases respectively, with 12 bases between them. CDR3 length: 15 amino acids. The germline gives CDR1 SGHRS, CDR2 YFSETQ. The CDR3 loop is CASSLLVQQQETQYF. The CDR3 bases are TGCGCCAGCAGCTTGTTGGTACAGCAGCAAGAGACCCAGTACTTC. The full variable domain, with the rest looked up from reference TRBV5-1 and TRBJ2-5, is KAGVTQTPRYLIKTRGQQVTLSCSPISGHRSVSWYQQTPGQGLQFLFEYFSETQRNKGNFPGRFSGRQFSNSRSEMNVSTLELGDSALYLCASSLLVQQQETQYFGPGTRLLVL.

On this clonotype itself: One end of the junction varies from germline; a read error may be responsible. V gene TRBV4-3 combines with J gene TRBJ1-1; a possible D gene is TRBD1 (5 bases). This CDR3 has 15 amino acids. Germline V gene data show CDR1 as LGHNA and CDR2 as YSLEER. The CDR3 region has the DNA TGCGCCAGCAGCCACGGGGGAGGTCGGAACACTGAAGCTTTGTTT. It codes for CASSHGGGRNTEALF.

This clonotype was observed a few times. The rearrangement links TRBV29-1 to TRBJ1-5, with D possibly being TRBD1 (6 bases). CDR3 length: 12 residues. Trimming removed 4 bases at V and 7 bases at J, with 11 bases between. Germline V lookup: CDR1 SQVTM, CDR2 ANQGSEA. Written as DNA, the CDR3 is TGCAGCGTTGGGGGGCCCGGGCAGCCCCAGCATTTT. Protein product: CSVGGPGQPQHF.

CDR3 coding DNA: TGTGCCAGCAGTTCCCGGGACAGGGTTATCCATGAGCAGTTCTTC. Its translation is CASSSRDRVIHEQFF. The chain is built from TRBV27 and TRBJ2-1; 9 positions match TRBD1. CDR3 length: 15 residues. Germline assignment: CDR1 MNHEY and CDR2 SMNVEV (reference sequence). V was pared by 4 bases and J by 8 bases, with 9 bases of the junction left unmatched.